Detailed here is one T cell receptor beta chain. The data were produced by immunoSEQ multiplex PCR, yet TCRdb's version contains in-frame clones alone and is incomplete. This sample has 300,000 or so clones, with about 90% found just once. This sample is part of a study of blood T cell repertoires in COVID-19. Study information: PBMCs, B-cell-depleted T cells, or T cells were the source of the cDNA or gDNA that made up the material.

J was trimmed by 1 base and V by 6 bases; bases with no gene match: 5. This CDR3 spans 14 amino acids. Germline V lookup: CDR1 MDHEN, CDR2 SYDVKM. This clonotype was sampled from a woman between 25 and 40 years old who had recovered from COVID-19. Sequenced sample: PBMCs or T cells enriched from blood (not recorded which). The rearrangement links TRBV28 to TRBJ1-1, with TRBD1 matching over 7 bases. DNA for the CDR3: TGTGCCAGCAGGATGGGACAGAAGAACACTGAAGCTTTCTTT. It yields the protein CASRMGQKNTEAFF.